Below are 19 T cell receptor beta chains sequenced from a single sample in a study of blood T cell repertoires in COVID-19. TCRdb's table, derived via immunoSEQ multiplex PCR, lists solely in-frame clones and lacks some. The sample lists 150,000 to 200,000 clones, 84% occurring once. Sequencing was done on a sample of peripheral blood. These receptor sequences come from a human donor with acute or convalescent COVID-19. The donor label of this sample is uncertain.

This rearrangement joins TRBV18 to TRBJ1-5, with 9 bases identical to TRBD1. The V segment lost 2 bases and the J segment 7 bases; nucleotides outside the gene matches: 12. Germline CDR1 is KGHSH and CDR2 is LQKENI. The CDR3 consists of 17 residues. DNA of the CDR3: TGTGCCAGCTCACCAAGTTCTTCCGGGACAGGGATGCAGCCCCAGCATTTT. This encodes CASSPSSSGTGMQPQHF. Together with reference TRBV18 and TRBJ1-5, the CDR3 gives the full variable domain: NAGVMQNPRHLVRRRGQEARLRCSPMKGHSHVYWYRQLPEEGLKFMVYLQKENIIDESGMPKERFSAEFPKEGPSILRIQQVVRGDSAAYFCASSPSSSGTGMQPQHFGDGTRLSIL.

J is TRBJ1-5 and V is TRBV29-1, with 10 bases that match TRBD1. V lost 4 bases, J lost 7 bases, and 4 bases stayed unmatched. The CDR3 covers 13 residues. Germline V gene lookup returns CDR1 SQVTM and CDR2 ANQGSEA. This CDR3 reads CSVGDRGGQPQHF. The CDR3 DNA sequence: TGCAGCGTTGGGGACAGGGGAGGACAGCCCCAGCATTTT.

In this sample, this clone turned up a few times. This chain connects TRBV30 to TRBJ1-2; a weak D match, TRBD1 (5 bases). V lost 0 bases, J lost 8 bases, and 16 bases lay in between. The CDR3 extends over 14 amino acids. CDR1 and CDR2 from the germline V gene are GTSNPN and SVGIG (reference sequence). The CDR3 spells CAWSVRVGEVGYTF. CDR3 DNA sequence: TGTGCCTGGAGTGTACGCGTAGGGGAGGTGGGCTACACCTTC.

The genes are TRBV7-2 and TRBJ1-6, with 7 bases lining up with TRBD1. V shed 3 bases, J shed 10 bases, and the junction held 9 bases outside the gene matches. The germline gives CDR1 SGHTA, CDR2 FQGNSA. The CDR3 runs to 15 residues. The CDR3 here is CASSFDRAIRSPLHF. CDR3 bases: TGTGCCAGCAGCTTTGACAGGGCCATCCGGTCACCCCTCCACTTT. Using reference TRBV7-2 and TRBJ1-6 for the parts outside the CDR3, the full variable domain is GAGVSQSPSNKVTEKGKDVELRCDPISGHTALYWYRQSLGQGLEFLIYFQGNSAPDKSGLPSDRFSAERTGGSVSTLTIQRTQQEDSAVYLCASSFDRAIRSPLHFGNGTRLTVT.

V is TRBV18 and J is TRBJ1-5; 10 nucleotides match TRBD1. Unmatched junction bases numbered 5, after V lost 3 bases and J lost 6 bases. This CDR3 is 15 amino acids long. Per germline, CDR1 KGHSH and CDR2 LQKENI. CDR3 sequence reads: CASSPGTGEIQPQHF. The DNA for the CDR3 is TGTGCCAGCTCACCTGGGACAGGGGAGATTCAGCCCCAGCATTTT.

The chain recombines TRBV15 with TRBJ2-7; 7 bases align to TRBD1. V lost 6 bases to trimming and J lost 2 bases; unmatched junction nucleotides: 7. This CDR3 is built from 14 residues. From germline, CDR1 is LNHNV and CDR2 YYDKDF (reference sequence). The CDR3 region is CATSRQGGTYEQYF. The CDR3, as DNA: TGTGCCACCAGTCGACAGGGCGGAACCTACGAGCAGTACTTC.

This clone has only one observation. CDR3 sequence (DNA): TGTGCCAGTGGGACTACAACTTATACGCAGTATTTT. This sequence encodes CASGTTTYTQYF. The chain joins TRBV6-5 to TRBJ2-3, with TRBD2 identical over 7 bases. CDR1 is MNHEY, CDR2 SVGAGI, per germline. Trimming at V came to 9 bases and at J to 7 bases, leaving 7 bases not matched to a gene. CDR3 size: 12 residues.

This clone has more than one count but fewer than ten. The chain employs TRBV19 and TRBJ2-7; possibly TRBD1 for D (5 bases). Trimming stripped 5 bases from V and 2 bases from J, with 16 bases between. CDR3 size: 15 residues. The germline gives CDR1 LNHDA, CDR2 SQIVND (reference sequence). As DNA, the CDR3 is TGTGCCAGTAGTCCCTACCGACGACAGACCTACGAGCAGTACTTC. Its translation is CASSPYRRQTYEQYF.

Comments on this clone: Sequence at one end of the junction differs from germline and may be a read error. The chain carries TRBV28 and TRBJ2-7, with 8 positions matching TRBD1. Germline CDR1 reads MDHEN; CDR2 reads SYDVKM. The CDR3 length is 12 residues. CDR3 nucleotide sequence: TGTGCCAGCAGCCCTCCCTCAGAGGACAGGGCCTTC. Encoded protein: CASSPPSEDRAF.

The CDR3 nucleotides are TGTGCCAGTAGTGGGACAGGGGACACTGAAGCTTTCTTT. It encodes CASSGTGDTEAFF. V gene TRBV19 combines with J gene TRBJ1-1, with TRBD1 matching over 10 bases. Unmatched junction bases numbered 0, after V lost 5 bases and J lost 3 bases. The CDR3 is 13 residues long. The V gene's germline CDR1 is LNHDA and CDR2 SQIVND (reference sequence).

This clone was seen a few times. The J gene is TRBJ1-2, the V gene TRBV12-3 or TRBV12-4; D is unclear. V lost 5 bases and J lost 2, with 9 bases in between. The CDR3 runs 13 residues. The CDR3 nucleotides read TGTGCCAGCAGTCGGGTCCTCAACTATGGCTACACCTTC. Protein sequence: CASSRVLNYGYTF.

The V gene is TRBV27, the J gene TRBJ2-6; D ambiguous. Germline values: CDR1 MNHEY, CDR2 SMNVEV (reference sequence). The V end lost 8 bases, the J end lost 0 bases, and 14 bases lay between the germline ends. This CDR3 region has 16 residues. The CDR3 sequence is CASGPTFSSGANVLTF. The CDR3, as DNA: TGTGCCAGCGGCCCCACCTTCAGCTCTGGGGCCAACGTCCTGACTTTC.

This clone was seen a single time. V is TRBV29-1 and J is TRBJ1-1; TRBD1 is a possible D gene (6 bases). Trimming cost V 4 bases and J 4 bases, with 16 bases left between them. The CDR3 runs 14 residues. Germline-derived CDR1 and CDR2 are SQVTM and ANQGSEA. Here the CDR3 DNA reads TGCAGCGTTGCCTTAGGGGGGGAGGGCACTGAAGCTTTCTTT. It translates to CSVALGGEGTEAFF.

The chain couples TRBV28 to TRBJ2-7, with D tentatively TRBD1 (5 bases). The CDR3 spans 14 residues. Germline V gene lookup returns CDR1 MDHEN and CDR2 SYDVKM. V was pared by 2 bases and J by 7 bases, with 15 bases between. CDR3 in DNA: TGTGCCAGCAGTTTAAAGGGCAGGGTTGGTGAGCAGTACTTC. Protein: CASSLKGRVGEQYF.

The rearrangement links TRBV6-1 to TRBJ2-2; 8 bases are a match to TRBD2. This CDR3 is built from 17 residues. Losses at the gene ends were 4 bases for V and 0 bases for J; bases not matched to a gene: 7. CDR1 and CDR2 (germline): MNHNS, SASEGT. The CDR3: CASSARSGRANTGELFF. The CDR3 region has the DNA TGTGCCAGCAGTGCAAGAAGCGGGAGAGCGAACACCGGGGAGCTGTTTTTT.

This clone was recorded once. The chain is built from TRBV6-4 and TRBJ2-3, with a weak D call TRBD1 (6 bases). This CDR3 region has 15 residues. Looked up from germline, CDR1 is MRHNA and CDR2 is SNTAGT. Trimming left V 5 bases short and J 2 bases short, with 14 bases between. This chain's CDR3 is CASSHLGGPTDTQYF. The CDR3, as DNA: TGTGCCAGCAGTCATCTAGGGGGACCCACAGATACGCAGTATTTT.

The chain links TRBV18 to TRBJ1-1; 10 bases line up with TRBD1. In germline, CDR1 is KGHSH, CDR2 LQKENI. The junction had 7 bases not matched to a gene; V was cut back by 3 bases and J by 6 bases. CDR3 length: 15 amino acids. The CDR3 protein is CASSPWDRGAPEAFF. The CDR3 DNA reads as TGTGCCAGCTCACCTTGGGACAGGGGTGCTCCTGAAGCTTTCTTT.

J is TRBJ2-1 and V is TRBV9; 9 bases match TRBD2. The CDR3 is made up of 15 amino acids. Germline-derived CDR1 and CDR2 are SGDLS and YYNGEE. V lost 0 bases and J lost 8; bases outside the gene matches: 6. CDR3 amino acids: CASSVGPSGEYEQFF. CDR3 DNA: TGTGCCAGCAGCGTAGGGCCTAGCGGGGAGTATGAGCAGTTCTTC.

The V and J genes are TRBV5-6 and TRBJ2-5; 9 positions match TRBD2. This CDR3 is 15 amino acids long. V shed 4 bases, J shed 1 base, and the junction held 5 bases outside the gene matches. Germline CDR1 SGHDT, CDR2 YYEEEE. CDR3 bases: TGTGCCAGCAGCCTTCGACTAGCGGCCCAAGAGACCCAGTACTTC. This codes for CASSLRLAAQETQYF.